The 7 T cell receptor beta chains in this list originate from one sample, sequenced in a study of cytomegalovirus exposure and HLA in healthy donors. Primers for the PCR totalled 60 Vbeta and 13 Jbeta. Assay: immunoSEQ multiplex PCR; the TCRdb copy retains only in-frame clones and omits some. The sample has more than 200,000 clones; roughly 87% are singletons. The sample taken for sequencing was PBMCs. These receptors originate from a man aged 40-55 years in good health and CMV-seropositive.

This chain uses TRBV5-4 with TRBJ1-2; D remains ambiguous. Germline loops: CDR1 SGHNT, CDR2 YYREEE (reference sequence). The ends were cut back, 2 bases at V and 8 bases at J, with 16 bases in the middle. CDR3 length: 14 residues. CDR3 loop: CASSLDGIGGGYTF. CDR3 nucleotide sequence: TGTGCCAGCAGCTTAGACGGAATAGGAGGGGGCTACACCTTC.

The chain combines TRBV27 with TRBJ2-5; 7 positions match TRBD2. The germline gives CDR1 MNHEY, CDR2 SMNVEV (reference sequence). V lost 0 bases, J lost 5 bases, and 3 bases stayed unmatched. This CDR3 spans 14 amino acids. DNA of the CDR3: TGTGCCAGCAGTTTATCGGGGAGGGAGGAGACCCAGTACTTC. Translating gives CASSLSGREETQYF.

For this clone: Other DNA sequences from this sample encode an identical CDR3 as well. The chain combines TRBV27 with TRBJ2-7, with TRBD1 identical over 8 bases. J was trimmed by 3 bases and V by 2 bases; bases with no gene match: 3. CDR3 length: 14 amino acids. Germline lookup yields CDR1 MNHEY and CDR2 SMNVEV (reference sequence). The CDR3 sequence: CASSLGGQGYEQYF. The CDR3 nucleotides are TGTGCCAGCAGTTTAGGCGGACAGGGCTACGAGCAGTACTTC.

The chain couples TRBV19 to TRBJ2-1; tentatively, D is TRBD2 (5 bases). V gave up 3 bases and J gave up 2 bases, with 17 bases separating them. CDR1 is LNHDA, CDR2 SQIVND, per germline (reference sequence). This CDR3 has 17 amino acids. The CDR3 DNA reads TGTGCCAGTAGTATTTTCGCCCCCGGGGTGACCTACAATGAGCAGTTCTTC. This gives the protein CASSIFAPGVTYNEQFF.

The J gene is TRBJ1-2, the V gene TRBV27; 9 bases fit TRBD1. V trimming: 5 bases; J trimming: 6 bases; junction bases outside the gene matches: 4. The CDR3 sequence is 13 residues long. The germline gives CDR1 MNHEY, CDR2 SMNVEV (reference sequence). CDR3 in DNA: TGTGCCAGCAGTCTACAGGGGGCTCATGGCTACACCTTC. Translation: CASSLQGAHGYTF.

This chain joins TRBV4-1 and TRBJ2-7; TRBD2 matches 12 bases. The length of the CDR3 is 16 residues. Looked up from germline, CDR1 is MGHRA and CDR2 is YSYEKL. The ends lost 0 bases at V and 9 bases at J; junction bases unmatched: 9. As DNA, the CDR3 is TGCGCCAGCAGCCAAGATGGCACTAGCGGGAGGAGCTGGCAGTACGTC. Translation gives CASSQDGTSGRSWQYV.

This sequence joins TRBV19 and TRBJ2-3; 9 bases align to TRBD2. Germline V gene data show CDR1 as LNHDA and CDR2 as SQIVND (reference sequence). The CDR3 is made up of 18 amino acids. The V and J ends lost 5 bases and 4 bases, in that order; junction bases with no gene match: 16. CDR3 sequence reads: CASSSGWASGRIADTQYF. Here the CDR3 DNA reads TGTGCCAGTAGTTCAGGATGGGCGAGCGGGAGGATCGCAGATACGCAGTATTTT. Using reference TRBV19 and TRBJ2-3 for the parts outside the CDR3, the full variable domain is DGGITQSPKYLFRKEGQNVTLSCEQNLNHDAMYWYRQDPGQGLRLIYYSQIVNDFQKGDIAEGYSVSREKKESFPLTVTSAQKNPTAFYLCASSSGWASGRIADTQYFGPGTRLTVL.